These 23 T cell receptor beta chains were sequenced from one sample in a study of PD-L1 blockade in urothelial cancer. Method: immunoSEQ multiplex PCR; TCRdb's copy keeps in-frame clones and lacks some. The sample yields around 40,000 clones, around 88% seen once. The sequenced sample was PBMCs, obtained around atezolizumab (anti-PD-L1) treatment. The receptors shown here come from a man in his 60s with urothelial cancer.

V is TRBV10-3 and J is TRBJ2-2, with TRBD2 identical over 7 bases. Germline V gene lookup returns CDR1 ENHRY and CDR2 SYGVKD. This CDR3 is 14 amino acids long. The J segment lost 4 bases and the V segment lost 11 bases, leaving 10 bases of the junction unmatched. The CDR3 coding sequence is TGTGCCTCGGAAGGCAGGGAGGGCACCGGGGAGCTGTTTTTT. This sequence encodes CASEGREGTGELFF.

This clone was detected once. In DNA, the CDR3 is TGTGCCAGCAGACCCCAGGGTTTGAACTATGGCTACACCTTC. Translating it yields CASRPQGLNYGYTF. The rearrangement joins TRBV28 to TRBJ1-2, with TRBD1 as a possible D gene (5 bases). CDR1 is MDHEN and CDR2 is SYDVKM in the germline V gene. The CDR3 sequence is 14 residues long. V gave up 6 bases and J gave up 2 bases, with 13 bases separating them.

The genes are TRBV19 and TRBJ1-1; a possible D gene is TRBD1 (5 bases). Trimming removed 4 bases from V and 4 bases from J, with 13 bases in between. Germline values: CDR1 LNHDA, CDR2 SQIVND (reference sequence). The CDR3 runs to 14 residues. The CDR3: CASSTSGLGTEAFF. The CDR3, as DNA: TGTGCCAGTAGTACCTCAGGGTTGGGCACTGAAGCTTTCTTT.

The chain links TRBV6-1 to TRBJ2-2, with unresolved D. V was cut by 4 bases and J by 5 bases, with 8 bases left in between. The germline CDR1 and CDR2 sequences are MNHNS and SASEGT. This CDR3 is built from 13 residues. The CDR3 loop is CASSGASTGELFF. The CDR3 coding sequence is TGTGCCAGCAGTGGGGCCTCAACCGGGGAGCTGTTTTTT.

The CDR3, as DNA: TGTGCCAGCAGCTTAGGGGAGAGTGAAAAACTGTTTTTT. Protein sequence: CASSLGESEKLFF. The chain joins TRBV11-3 to TRBJ1-4, with D unresolved. Germline V gene data show CDR1 as SGHNT and CDR2 as YENEEA. CDR3 length equals 13 residues. The V gene lost 1 base and the J gene lost 7 bases, with 7 bases spanning the gap. The whole variable domain, remainder taken from reference TRBV11-3 and TRBJ1-4, is EAGVVQSPRYKIIEKKQPVAFWCNPISGHNTLYWYLQNLGQGPELLIRYENEEAVDDSQLPKDRFSAERLKGVDSTLKIQPAELGDSAVYLCASSLGESEKLFFGSGTQLSVL.

The chain recombines TRBV2 with TRBJ1-5; TRBD1 aligns across 9 bases. The CDR3 covers 16 residues. Germline V gives CDR1 SNHLY, CDR2 FYNNEI. J was trimmed by 4 bases and V by 7 bases; bases with no gene match: 11. CDR3 amino acids: CASTYGQGPLNQPQHF. CDR3 sequence (DNA): TGTGCCAGCACTTACGGACAGGGGCCTTTGAATCAGCCCCAGCATTTT.

The CDR3 DNA follows: TGTGCCAGCAGCCAGGGGCCCGGCTCCTACAATGAGCAGTTCTTC. Translated, it gives CASSQGPGSYNEQFF. This sequence joins TRBV14 and TRBJ2-1; D is perhaps TRBD1 (5 bases). Germline CDR1 is SGHDN and CDR2 is FVKESK. The CDR3 loop spans 15 amino acids. V was trimmed by 3 bases and J by 0 bases, leaving 9 bases between them.

The rearrangement links TRBV5-4 to TRBJ2-7; D is unresolved. The CDR3 runs to 11 residues. Trimming pared 4 bases from V and 5 bases from J, leaving 7 bases between. CDR1 is SGHNT and CDR2 is YYREEE in the germline V gene (reference sequence). The CDR3 is CASSHLDEQYF. CDR3 DNA sequence: TGTGCCAGCAGCCATTTAGACGAGCAGTACTTC.

J is TRBJ1-4 and V is TRBV7-9; 8 bases align to TRBD1. CDR1 is SEHNR and CDR2 is FQNEAQ in the germline V gene (reference sequence). CDR3 length: 14 residues. V was clipped by 2 bases and J by 11 bases; unmatched bases: 7. The DNA for the CDR3 is TGTGCCAGCAGCTTACAGGGGGCGTCGTGGAAACTGTTTTTT. It codes for CASSLQGASWKLFF.

The V gene is TRBV2, the J gene TRBJ2-1; a weak D match, TRBD2 (6 bases). CDR3 size: 15 residues. The V gene lost 5 bases and the J gene lost 1 base, with 12 bases spanning the gap. Germline V gene data show CDR1 as SNHLY and CDR2 as FYNNEI. In DNA, the CDR3 is TGTGCCAGCAGTTCCGGGACTGTATCCTACAATGAGCAGTTCTTC. Protein: CASSSGTVSYNEQFF.

This sequence joins TRBV28 and TRBJ2-7; D possibly corresponds to TRBD2 (5 bases). The ends were cut back, 8 bases at V and 5 bases at J, with 16 bases in the middle. Germline V lookup: CDR1 MDHEN, CDR2 SYDVKM. The CDR3 runs to 13 residues. The CDR3 coding sequence is TGTGCCAGCTATAAAGCTAGCACTCACGAGCAGTACTTC. Its protein is CASYKASTHEQYF.

The chain links TRBV18 to TRBJ2-5; 14 bases agree with TRBD2. Losses at the gene ends were 0 bases for V and 4 bases for J; bases not matched to a gene: 1. Per germline, CDR1 KGHSH and CDR2 LQKENI. This CDR3 has 16 amino acids. The CDR3: CASSPPGTSGGETQYF. The CDR3 region has the DNA TGTGCCAGCTCACCACCCGGGACTAGCGGGGGAGAGACCCAGTACTTC.

The chain's CDR3 is CASSIDDRNTGELFF. The CDR3, as DNA: TGTGCCAGTAGTATAGATGACAGAAACACCGGGGAGCTGTTTTTT. V and J are TRBV19 and TRBJ2-2; D is possibly TRBD1 (5 bases). CDR1 is LNHDA, CDR2 SQIVND, per germline (reference sequence). The CDR3 is made up of 15 amino acids. Trimming pared 0 bases from V and 2 bases from J, leaving 7 bases between.

The chain employs TRBV28 and TRBJ2-5; D gene unclear. V gave up 2 bases and J gave up 9 bases, with 13 bases separating them. The CDR3 contains 13 residues. Germline V CDR1 and CDR2: MDHEN, SYDVKM. CDR3: CASSLIGRLAQYF. CDR3 DNA: TGTGCCAGCAGTTTAATCGGTCGTTTGGCCCAGTACTTC.

This sequence joins TRBV11-3 and TRBJ2-2; 7 bases are a match to TRBD1. The J segment lost 6 bases and the V segment lost 5 bases, leaving 9 bases of the junction unmatched. Germline V gene sequence: CDR1 SGHNT, CDR2 YENEEA. The CDR3 sequence is 15 residues long. CDR3 nucleotide sequence: TGTGCCAGCAGCGTCGGGACAGTTGGTGCCGGGGAGCTGTTTTTT. This codes for CASSVGTVGAGELFF.

The CDR3 loop is CASSLRRVSYNEQFF. Written as DNA, the CDR3 is TGTGCCAGCAGCTTGAGACGGGTTTCCTACAATGAGCAGTTCTTC. J is TRBJ2-1 and V is TRBV11-1; D ambiguous. CDR3 length: 15 amino acids. CDR1 is SGHAT, CDR2 FQDESV, per germline (reference sequence). With 3 bases removed from V and 1 base from J, the gap between germline ends came to 10 bases. The entire variable domain, with the rest obtained from reference TRBV11-1 and TRBJ2-1, is as follows: EAEVAQSPRYKITEKSQAVAFWCDPISGHATLYWYRQILGQGPELLVQFQDESVVDDSQLPKDRFSAERLKGVDSTLKIQPAELGDSAMYLCASSLRRVSYNEQFFGPGTRLTVL.

The chain combines TRBV5-1 with TRBJ2-7, with D maybe TRBD2 (5 bases). Trimming pared 2 bases from V and 4 bases from J, leaving 10 bases between. The CDR3 is 13 residues long. Germline loops: CDR1 SGHRS, CDR2 YFSETQ. CDR3 DNA: TGCGCCAGCAGCTTTCTGGGAGAGTACGAGCAGTACTTC. Its translation: CASSFLGEYEQYF.

The chain combines TRBV27 with TRBJ2-3; perhaps TRBD1 as D (6 bases). The CDR3 totals 13 residues. Trimming pared 5 bases from V and 4 bases from J, leaving 10 bases between. Germline V CDR1 and CDR2: MNHEY, SMNVEV (reference sequence). CDR3 coding DNA: TGTGCCAGCAGTCAACAGGGCCCAGATACGCAGTATTTT. It is translated as CASSQQGPDTQYF.

This rearrangement joins TRBV18 to TRBJ2-3, with 8 bases lining up with TRBD2. The CDR3 extends over 14 amino acids. V lost 4 bases to trimming and J lost 4 bases; unmatched junction nucleotides: 4. The germline V gene encodes CDR1 KGHSH and CDR2 LQKENI. The CDR3 here is CASSRLGGADTQYF. CDR3 nucleotide sequence: TGTGCCAGCTCACGACTCGGGGGGGCAGATACGCAGTATTTT.

The genes are TRBV18 and TRBJ1-2, with D maybe TRBD1 (6 bases). Trimming removed 3 bases at V and 7 bases at J, with 21 bases between. Per germline, CDR1 KGHSH and CDR2 LQKENI. The CDR3 is 16 residues long. CDR3 protein: CASSPQTLTGRVGYTF. The CDR3 DNA reads as TGTGCCAGCTCACCCCAAACCCTTACAGGGAGGGTTGGCTACACCTTC.

This clone was observed a single time. The V call is TRBV2, the J call TRBJ2-5; 9 positions agree with TRBD1. V trimming: 2 bases; J trimming: 4 bases; junction bases outside the gene matches: 5. Germline V gene lookup returns CDR1 SNHLY and CDR2 FYNNEI. CDR3 length equals 15 residues. CDR3 coding DNA: TGTGCCAGCAGTGAACTTGGGACAGGGATAGAGACCCAGTACTTC. It yields the protein CASSELGTGIETQYF.

V gene TRBV28 combines with J gene TRBJ1-6; 9 bases match TRBD1. Germline CDR1 is MDHEN and CDR2 is SYDVKM. CDR3 length: 18 residues. After removal of 4 bases from V and 5 bases from J, the junction contained 12 bases not matched to a gene. The CDR3 sequence: CASSSGRTGGGNNSPLHF. CDR3 nucleotides: TGTGCCAGCAGTTCGGGGAGAACAGGGGGCGGTAATAATTCACCCCTCCACTTT.

The rearrangement links TRBV28 to TRBJ2-5; 9 positions match TRBD2. Unmatched junction bases numbered 14, after V lost 7 bases and J lost 5 bases. This CDR3 region has 16 residues. Germline V gene lookup returns CDR1 MDHEN and CDR2 SYDVKM. This chain's CDR3 is CASKNPGLAIWETQYF. The CDR3 DNA sequence: TGTGCCAGCAAGAACCCGGGACTAGCAATCTGGGAGACCCAGTACTTC. The complete variable domain, with remaining parts taken from reference TRBV28 and TRBJ2-5, reads DVKVTQSSRYLVKRTGEKVFLECVQDMDHENMFWYRQDPGLGLRLIYFSYDVKMKEKGDIPEGYSVSREKKERFSLILESASTNQTSMYLCASKNPGLAIWETQYFGPGTRLLVL.